The 19 T cell receptor beta chains in this list originate from one sample, sequenced in a study of T cell responses to AZD1222 COVID-19 vaccine (dated by TCRdb to about 2021). Receptors were amplified or captured by the immunoSEQ multiplex PCR assay. TCRdb provides this immuneACCESS table in a form limited to in-frame rearrangements. Some clones are lacking; in checked studies, under half of them reflect an unresolved V gene, and why the rest are absent is not known. The sample contains about 150,000 clones, over 75% of them found a single time. Under 9.5% of the sample is in the top ten clones. What this sample's time point label stands for: baseline before first vaccination. Sequenced here: peripheral blood, sampled on day 0 of AZD1222 vaccination. The origin of the receptors is an adult in good health.

V and J are TRBV7-9 and TRBJ2-3; no firm D call. V was pared by 7 bases and J by 3 bases, with 11 bases between. CDR1 and CDR2 from the germline V gene are SEHNR and FQNEAQ (reference sequence). CDR3 length equals 13 residues. CDR3 protein: CASTGHKTDTQYF. DNA for the CDR3: TGTGCCAGCACTGGTCACAAAACAGATACGCAGTATTTT.

The rearrangement uses TRBV28 and TRBJ1-1, with D possibly matching TRBD1 (6 bases). The CDR3 has 18 amino acids. V was clipped by 5 bases and J by 0 bases, with 22 bases between them. The germline V gene has CDR1 MDHEN and CDR2 SYDVKM. CDR3 nucleotides: TGTGCCAGCAGTGCGTTAGGGGGGCGCGGCGGGCTGAACACTGAAGCTTTCTTT. Encoded protein: CASSALGGRGGLNTEAFF.

The rearrangement uses TRBV27 and TRBJ2-6; D gene unclear. CDR3 size: 13 residues. Germline-derived CDR1 and CDR2 are MNHEY and SMNVEV (reference sequence). Trimming shortened V by 6 bases and J by 4 bases, and 7 bases separated the two germline ends. This chain's CDR3 is CASSLVGANVLTF. CDR3 DNA: TGTGCCAGCAGCCTGGTGGGGGCCAACGTCCTGACTTTC.

This chain uses TRBV3-1 (or the pseudogene TRBV3-2) with TRBJ1-1; D perhaps matches TRBD1 (5 bases). V was cut by 5 bases and J by 4 bases, with 14 bases left in between. This CDR3 is 14 amino acids long. Germline V CDR1 and CDR2: LGHDT, YNNKEL (reference sequence). This chain's CDR3 is CASSDRGEGTEAFF. The CDR3 nucleotides read TGTGCCAGCAGCGACCGGGGGGAGGGCACTGAAGCTTTCTTT.

V and J are TRBV19 and TRBJ2-7, with D possibly being TRBD1 (5 bases). There are 17 residues in the CDR3. V was shortened by 3 bases and J by 0 bases, with 18 bases between the two germline ends. Germline CDR1 LNHDA, CDR2 SQIVND (reference sequence). CDR3 in DNA: TGTGCCAGTAGTATTGGGGCAGGGTTTCCAGGCTCCTACGAGCAGTACTTC. Its translation is CASSIGAGFPGSYEQYF. Together with reference TRBV19 and TRBJ2-7, the CDR3 gives the full variable domain: DGGITQSPKYLFRKEGQNVTLSCEQNLNHDAMYWYRQDPGQGLRLIYYSQIVNDFQKGDIAEGYSVSREKKESFPLTVTSAQKNPTAFYLCASSIGAGFPGSYEQYFGPGTRLTVT.

The chain uses TRBV18 and TRBJ1-2; D call uncertain. The V and J ends lost 6 bases and 4 bases respectively, with 12 bases between them. The CDR3 runs 13 residues. Germline V gene lookup returns CDR1 KGHSH and CDR2 LQKENI. CDR3 in DNA: TGTGCCAGCTCTCTCGACGAGGGCTATGGCTACACCTTC. Residues: CASSLDEGYGYTF. Full variable domain (missing parts from reference TRBV18 and TRBJ1-2): NAGVMQNPRHLVRRRGQEARLRCSPMKGHSHVYWYRQLPEEGLKFMVYLQKENIIDESGMPKERFSAEFPKEGPSILRIQQVVRGDSAAYFCASSLDEGYGYTFGSGTRLTVV.

This clone was counted only a few times. V and J are TRBV5-8 and TRBJ1-4, with a tentative D call TRBD1 (5 bases). Per the germline V gene, CDR1 is SGHTS and CDR2 is YDEGEE. The CDR3 has 12 residues. The V end lost 7 bases, the J end lost 8 bases, and 12 bases lay between the germline ends. The CDR3 loop reads CASFTGPEKLFF. The CDR3 region has the DNA TGTGCCAGCTTTACAGGTCCGGAAAAACTGTTTTTT.

The chain uses TRBV4-1 and TRBJ2-1, with unresolved D. V was shortened by 8 bases and J by 0 bases, with 14 bases between the two germline ends. The CDR3 is made up of 15 amino acids. From germline, CDR1 is MGHRA and CDR2 YSYEKL. CDR3 DNA: TGCGCCAGCGCCTCGTGGGTGAGCTCCTACAATGAGCAGTTCTTC. Protein product: CASASWVSSYNEQFF.

This clone was found once. The V call is TRBV3-1 (or the pseudogene TRBV3-2), the J call TRBJ2-5; D remains unclear. Per germline, CDR1 LGHDT and CDR2 YNNKEL (reference sequence). CDR3 length: 12 amino acids. V lost 4 bases and J 5 bases, leaving 8 bases between the germline ends. The CDR3 DNA is TGTGCCAGCAGCCCCTCCTTGGAGACCCAGTACTTC. Translating gives CASSPSLETQYF.

The chain links TRBV7-8 to TRBJ2-7; TRBD1 might be the D (6 bases). This CDR3 is 14 amino acids long. Germline CDR1 SGHVS, CDR2 FQNEAQ. Trimming removed 6 bases from V and 6 bases from J, with 18 bases in between. CDR3 region: CASSLTGGLGEQYF. The CDR3 nucleotides read TGTGCCAGCAGTCTGACAGGAGGTTTAGGCGAGCAGTACTTC. Using reference TRBV7-8 and TRBJ2-7 for the parts outside the CDR3, the full variable domain is GAGVSQSPRYKVAKRGQDVALRCDPISGHVSLFWYQQALGQGPEFLTYFQNEAQLDKSGLPSDRFFAERPEGSVSTLKIQRTQQEDSAVYLCASSLTGGLGEQYFGPGTRLTVT.

The CDR3 spells CASSGHLSTDTQYF. The CDR3 DNA sequence: TGCGCCAGCAGTGGGCACTTATCCACAGATACGCAGTATTTT. The chain joins TRBV10-1 to TRBJ2-3; D is ambiguous. Germline CDR1 reads WNHNN; CDR2 reads SYGVQD (reference sequence). The ends were cut back, 4 bases at V and 2 bases at J, with 10 bases in the middle. The CDR3 sequence is 14 residues long.

The rearrangement links TRBV5-1 to TRBJ1-2; no reliable D call. The germline V gene has CDR1 SGHRS and CDR2 YFSETQ. The CDR3 is made up of 15 amino acids. V lost 0 bases and J 4 bases, leaving 13 bases between the germline ends. The CDR3 nucleotides are TGCGCCAGCAGCTTGGCGATTGGTGAGAGCTATGGCTACACCTTC. Translation gives CASSLAIGESYGYTF.

This sequence joins TRBV6-5 and TRBJ1-5, with D hard to call. The CDR3 covers 14 residues. V dropped 2 bases and J dropped 7 bases, with 12 bases sitting between them. CDR1 is MNHEY and CDR2 is SVGAGI in the germline V gene. This chain's CDR3 is CASSYRPVGQPQHF. For the CDR3, the DNA is TGTGCCAGCAGTTACCGACCCGTGGGGCAGCCCCAGCATTTT.

The V gene is TRBV6-5, the J gene TRBJ1-4; D ambiguous. V gave up 7 bases and J gave up 0 bases, with 9 bases separating them. This CDR3 is 14 amino acids long. Germline assignment: CDR1 MNHEY and CDR2 SVGAGI. CDR3 amino acids: CASKQTTTNEKLFF. CDR3 coding DNA: TGTGCCAGCAAGCAAACTACAACTAATGAAAAACTGTTTTTT.

This clone came up once. J is TRBJ1-3 and V is TRBV4-1, with 7 positions matching TRBD1. The germline CDR1 and CDR2 sequences are MGHRA and YSYEKL. There are 15 residues in the CDR3. V shed 5 bases, J shed 2 bases, and the junction held 6 bases outside the gene matches. This CDR3 is CASSVPGTAGNTIYF. Written as DNA, the CDR3 is TGCGCCAGCAGCGTACCAGGGACAGCTGGAAACACCATATATTTT.

The table lists this clone with a few counts. The chain combines TRBV4-1 with TRBJ1-2; D may be TRBD1 (6 bases). Per germline, CDR1 MGHRA and CDR2 YSYEKL. CDR3 length: 15 residues. The V end was cut by 2 bases, the J end by 3 bases, with 13 bases between. The CDR3 DNA is TGCGCCAGCAGCCAACTCACAGGGAGCGACTATGGCTACACCTTC. Translating it yields CASSQLTGSDYGYTF.

V and J are TRBV5-1 and TRBJ1-4; D remains unclear. The V and J ends lost 2 bases and 1 base respectively, with 6 bases between them. The germline V gene has CDR1 SGHRS and CDR2 YFSETQ. The CDR3 consists of 14 residues. The CDR3 is CASSFAETNEKLFF. The CDR3 region has the DNA TGCGCCAGCAGCTTTGCGGAAACTAATGAAAAACTGTTTTTT.

The rearrangement uses TRBV12-3 or TRBV12-4 and TRBJ1-1; D not certain. V lost 5 bases and J 2 bases, leaving 6 bases between the germline ends. The CDR3 contains 12 residues. The CDR3 DNA reads TGTGCCAGCAGTATCTATAACACTGAAGCTTTCTTT. Its translation is CASSIYNTEAFF.

The chain uses TRBV27 and TRBJ1-2; 7 nucleotides agree with TRBD1. Germline V gene data show CDR1 as MNHEY and CDR2 as SMNVEV (reference sequence). Trimming cost V 5 bases and J 4 bases; bases outside gene matches: 4. The CDR3 consists of 13 residues. As DNA, the CDR3 is TGTGCCAGCAGTCGAGGGGGCGCCTATGGCTACACCTTC. Translated: CASSRGGAYGYTF.